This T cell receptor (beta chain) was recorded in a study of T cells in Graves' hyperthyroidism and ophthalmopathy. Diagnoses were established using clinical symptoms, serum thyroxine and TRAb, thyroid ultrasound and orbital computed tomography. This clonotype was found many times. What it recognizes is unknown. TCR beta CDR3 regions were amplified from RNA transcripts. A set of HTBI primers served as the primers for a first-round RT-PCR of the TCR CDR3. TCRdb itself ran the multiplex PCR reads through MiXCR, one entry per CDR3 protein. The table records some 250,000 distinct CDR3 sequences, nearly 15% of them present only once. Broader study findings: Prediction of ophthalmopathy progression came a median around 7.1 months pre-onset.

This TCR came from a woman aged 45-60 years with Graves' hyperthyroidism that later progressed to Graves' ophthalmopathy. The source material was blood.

CDR3 protein: CASSNRAPYEQYF. The DNA for the CDR3 is TGTGCCAGCAGCAACAGGGCCCCCTACGAGCAGTACTTC. The gene calls are TRBV6-2 or TRBV6-3 and TRBJ2-7, with D possibly matching TRBD1 (6 bases). The CDR3 is 13 amino acids. Germline values: CDR1 MNHEY, CDR2 SVGEGT. The V end lost 6 bases, the J end lost 2 bases, and 11 bases lay between the germline ends.